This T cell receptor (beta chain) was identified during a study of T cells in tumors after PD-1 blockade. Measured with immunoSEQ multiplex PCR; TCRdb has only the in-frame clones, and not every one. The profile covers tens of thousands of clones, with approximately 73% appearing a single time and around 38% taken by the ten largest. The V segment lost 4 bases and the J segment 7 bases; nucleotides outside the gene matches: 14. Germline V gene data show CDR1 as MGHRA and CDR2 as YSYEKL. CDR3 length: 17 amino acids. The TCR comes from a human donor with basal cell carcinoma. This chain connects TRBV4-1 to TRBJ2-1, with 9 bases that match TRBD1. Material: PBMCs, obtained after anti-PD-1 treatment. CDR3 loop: CASSPWGRTGGRNEQFF. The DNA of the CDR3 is TGCGCCAGCAGCCCGTGGGGTCGAACAGGGGGCCGGAATGAGCAGTTCTTC.